The sequence of this T cell receptor beta chain was determined in a study of blood T cell repertoires in COVID-19. Sequenced by immunoSEQ multiplex PCR; TCRdb stores in-frame clones only, minus some. The data hold around 28,000 clones, with 89% observed a single time. This CDR3 has 13 residues. V was clipped by 7 bases and J by 7 bases; unmatched bases: 7. Per the germline V gene, CDR1 is SNHLY and CDR2 is FYNNEI. The sequencing sample was made of peripheral blood. The chain is built from TRBV2 and TRBJ2-7; TRBD2 agrees at 10 bases. This TCR was recovered from a man aged 80 or over with acute or convalescent COVID-19. CDR3: CASKVTAGGEQYF. The DNA for the CDR3 is TGTGCCAGCAAAGTAACAGCGGGGGGGGAGCAGTACTTC.